This TCR beta chain was retrieved from a study of blood T cell repertoires in COVID-19. Study-wide background: The study drew acute and convalescent COVID-19 samples from the United States, Italy and Spain. The analysed material was cDNA or gDNA that came from T cells, B-cell-depleted T cells, or PBMCs.

Original methodology: For nucleated cells, counts were estimated from reference gene primer amplification. Sequencing was performed with immunoSEQ multiplex PCR; in TCRdb, only in-frame clones are kept and a portion is missing. V, J and clone size are those of that table, while D and trimming were read from the DNA. The table has roughly 190,000 clones, 87% seen once. The V end lost 0 bases, the J end lost 9 bases, and 6 bases lay between the germline ends. The CDR3 sequence is 13 residues long. The germline gives CDR1 MGHRA, CDR2 YSYEKL. The chain carries TRBV4-1 and TRBJ1-6; D call uncertain. Sequencing used peripheral blood. The clonotype comes from a man aged 60 to 69 with active or convalescent COVID-19. The CDR3 spells CASSQDRSSPLHF. The CDR3 DNA reads as TGCGCCAGCAGCCAAGATCGGAGTTCACCCCTCCACTTT.